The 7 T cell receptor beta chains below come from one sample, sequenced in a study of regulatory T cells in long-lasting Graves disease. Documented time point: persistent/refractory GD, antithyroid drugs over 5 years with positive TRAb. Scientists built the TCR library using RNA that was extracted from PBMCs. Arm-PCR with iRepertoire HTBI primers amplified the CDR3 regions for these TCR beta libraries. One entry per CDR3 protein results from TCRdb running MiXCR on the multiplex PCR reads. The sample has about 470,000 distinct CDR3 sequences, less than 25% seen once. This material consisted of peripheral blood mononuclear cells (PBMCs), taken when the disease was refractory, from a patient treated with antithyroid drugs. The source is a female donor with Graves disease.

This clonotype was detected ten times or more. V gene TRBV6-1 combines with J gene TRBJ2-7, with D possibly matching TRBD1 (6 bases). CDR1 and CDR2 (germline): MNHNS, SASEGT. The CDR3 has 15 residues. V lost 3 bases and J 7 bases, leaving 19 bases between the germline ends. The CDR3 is CASSEVGRGRGEQYF. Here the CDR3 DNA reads TGTGCCAGCAGTGAGGTCGGCAGGGGTCGAGGGGAGCAGTACTTC.

CDR3 region: CSARDRGSSYNSPLHF. CDR3 nucleotide sequence: TGCAGTGCTAGGGACAGGGGGAGCTCCTATAATTCACCCCTCCACTTT. V is TRBV20-1 and J is TRBJ1-6; 10 bases match TRBD1. V was pared by 3 bases and J by 0 bases, with 2 bases of the junction left unmatched. The CDR3 runs 16 residues. Germline V gene sequence: CDR1 DFQATT, CDR2 SNEGSKA (reference sequence).

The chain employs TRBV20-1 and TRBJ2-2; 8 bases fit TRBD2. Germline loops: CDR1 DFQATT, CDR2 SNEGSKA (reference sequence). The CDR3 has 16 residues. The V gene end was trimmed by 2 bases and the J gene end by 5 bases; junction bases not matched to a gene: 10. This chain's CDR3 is CSARMRSGRKTGELFF. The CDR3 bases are TGCAGTGCTAGAATGCGGAGCGGGAGAAAGACCGGGGAGCTGTTTTTT.

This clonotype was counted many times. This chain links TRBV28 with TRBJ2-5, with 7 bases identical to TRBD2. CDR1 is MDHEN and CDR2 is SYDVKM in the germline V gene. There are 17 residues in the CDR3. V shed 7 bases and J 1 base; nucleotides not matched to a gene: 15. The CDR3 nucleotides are TGTGCCAGCACCCTACACCCCCCTAGCGGACCCCAAGAGACCCAGTACTTC. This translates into CASTLHPPSGPQETQYF. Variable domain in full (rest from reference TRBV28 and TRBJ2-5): DVKVTQSSRYLVKRTGEKVFLECVQDMDHENMFWYRQDPGLGLRLIYFSYDVKMKEKGDIPEGYSVSREKKERFSLILESASTNQTSMYLCASTLHPPSGPQETQYFGPGTRLLVL.

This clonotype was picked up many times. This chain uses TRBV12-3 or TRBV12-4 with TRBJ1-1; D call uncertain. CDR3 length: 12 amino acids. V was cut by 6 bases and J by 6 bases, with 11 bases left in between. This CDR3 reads CASSEGYPEAFF. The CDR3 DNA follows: TGTGCCAGCAGCGAAGGGTACCCTGAAGCTTTCTTT.

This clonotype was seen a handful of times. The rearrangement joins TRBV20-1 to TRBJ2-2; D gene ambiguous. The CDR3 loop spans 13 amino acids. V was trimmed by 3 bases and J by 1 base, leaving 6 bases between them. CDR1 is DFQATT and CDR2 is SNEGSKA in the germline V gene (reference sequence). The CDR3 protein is CSASGLNTGELFF. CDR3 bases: TGCAGTGCTAGCGGTTTGAACACCGGGGAGCTGTTTTTT.

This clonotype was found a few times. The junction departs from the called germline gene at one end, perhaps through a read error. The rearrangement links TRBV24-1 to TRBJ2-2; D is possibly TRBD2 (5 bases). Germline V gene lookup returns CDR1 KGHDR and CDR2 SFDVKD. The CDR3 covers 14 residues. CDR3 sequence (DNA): TGTGCCACCAGTGGCAGAGTAAACACCGGGGAGCTGCTTTTT. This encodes CATSGRVNTGELLF.